These 6 T cell receptor beta chains were sequenced from one sample in a study of blood T cell repertoires in COVID-19. The data were produced by immunoSEQ multiplex PCR, yet TCRdb's version contains in-frame clones alone and is incomplete. The sample lists about 400,000 clones; about 85% were seen once. Sequenced: PBMCs or T cells enriched from blood (not recorded which). The receptors were gathered from a young woman with acute COVID-19.

This chain links TRBV11-2 with TRBJ1-2; 8 bases line up with TRBD1. The CDR3 runs 16 residues. V lost 2 bases and J lost 4; bases outside the gene matches: 9. The V gene's germline CDR1 is SGHAT and CDR2 FQNNGV. The DNA for the CDR3 is TGTGCCAGCAGCTTAACCCGGGACAGGCCCGCCTATGGCTACACCTTC. Its translation is CASSLTRDRPAYGYTF.

The rearrangement uses TRBV7-2 and TRBJ2-7; TRBD2 matches 7 bases. Germline V gives CDR1 SGHTA, CDR2 FQGNSA. J lost 5 bases, V lost 4 bases, and 8 bases had no gene match. This CDR3 is built from 14 residues. CDR3 DNA sequence: TGTGCCAGCAGCTCGGGACTACCCGTCGACGAGCAGTACTTC. Translated, it gives CASSSGLPVDEQYF.

V gene TRBV3-1 (or the pseudogene TRBV3-2) combines with J gene TRBJ2-2; D is ambiguous. The length of the CDR3 is 14 residues. CDR1 is LGHDT and CDR2 is YNNKEL in the germline V gene (reference sequence). Trimming removed 4 bases from V and 5 bases from J, with 11 bases in between. The CDR3 sequence is CASSRGYDTGELFF. The CDR3 DNA is TGTGCCAGCAGCCGAGGATACGATACCGGGGAGCTGTTTTTT.

The chain has TRBV7-2 and TRBJ2-7, with 7 positions matching TRBD1. This CDR3 contains 14 residues. Germline V gene lookup returns CDR1 SGHTA and CDR2 FQGNSA. V trimming: 4 bases; J trimming: 0 bases; junction bases outside the gene matches: 3. The CDR3 DNA reads as TGTGCCAGCAGCTGGGACAGAAGCTCCTACGAGCAGTACTTC. It specifies CASSWDRSSYEQYF.

The chain combines TRBV9 with TRBJ1-5; possible D gene TRBD1, 6 bases. Trimming removed 0 bases from V and 3 bases from J, with 10 bases in between. The CDR3 sequence is 15 residues long. CDR1 and CDR2 from the germline V gene are SGDLS and YYNGEE. The CDR3 bases are TGTGCCAGCAGCGTAGGTGGGGGCACCAATCAGCCCCAGCATTTT. Translating gives CASSVGGGTNQPQHF.

The rearrangement links TRBV2 to TRBJ1-1, with 7 bases identical to TRBD1. This CDR3 is 14 amino acids long. The ends lost 6 bases at V and 0 bases at J; junction bases unmatched: 4. CDR1 and CDR2 from the germline V gene are SNHLY and FYNNEI. The CDR3 here is CASRNRGLNTEAFF. DNA for the CDR3: TGTGCCAGCAGGAACAGGGGATTGAACACTGAAGCTTTCTTT.